This TCR beta chain was identified during a study of T-cell reconstitution after alpha-beta-depleted transplantation in children. Using unique molecular identifiers, the investigators prepared the TCRbeta library. Via MiXCR, TCRdb re-called the PCR reads, giving one row per CDR3 protein. The sample holds about 540,000 distinct CDR3 sequences; about a sixth are singletons and the top ten take less than 4%. Trimming took 7 bases from V and 0 from J, leaving 22 bases between them. The CDR3 contains 17 residues. Germline-derived CDR1 and CDR2 are SGHRS and YFSETQ. This clonotype was detected only a few times.

This sequence was found in a human donor who donated a stem cell graft to a child with acute lymphoblastic leukemia. V usage is TRBV5-1 and J usage is TRBJ1-1; D possibly corresponds to TRBD1 (6 bases). This sample comprised PBMCs from the stem cell graft donor, obtained from the stem cell graft. CDR3 residues: CASGDSFTGSMNTEAFF. The DNA for the CDR3 is TGCGCCAGCGGCGATTCGTTCACAGGGAGCATGAACACTGAAGCTTTCTTT.